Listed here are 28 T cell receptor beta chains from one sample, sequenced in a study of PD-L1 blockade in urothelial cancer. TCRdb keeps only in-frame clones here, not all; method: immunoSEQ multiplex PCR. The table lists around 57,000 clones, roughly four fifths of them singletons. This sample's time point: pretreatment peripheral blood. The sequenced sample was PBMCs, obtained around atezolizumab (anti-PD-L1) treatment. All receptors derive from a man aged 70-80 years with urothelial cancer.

CDR3 region: CASSPGRGYEQYF. The CDR3 bases are TGTGCCAGCTCACCGGGCAGGGGATACGAGCAGTACTTC. The V and J genes are TRBV18 and TRBJ2-7; the D gene is possibly TRBD1 (6 bases). The length of the CDR3 is 13 residues. V lost 3 bases, J lost 4 bases, and 10 bases lay in between. Germline-derived CDR1 and CDR2 are KGHSH and LQKENI.

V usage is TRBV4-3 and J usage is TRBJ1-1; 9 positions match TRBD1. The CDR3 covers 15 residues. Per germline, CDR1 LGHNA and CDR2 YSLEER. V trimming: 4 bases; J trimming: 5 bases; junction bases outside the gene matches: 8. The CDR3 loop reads CASSPKQGARTEAFF. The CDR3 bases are TGCGCCAGCAGCCCAAAACAGGGGGCGAGGACTGAAGCTTTCTTT.

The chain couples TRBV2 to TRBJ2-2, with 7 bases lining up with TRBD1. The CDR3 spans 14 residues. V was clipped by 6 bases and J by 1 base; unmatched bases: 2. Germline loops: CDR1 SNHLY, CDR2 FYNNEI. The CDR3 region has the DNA TGTGCCAGCAGACGACAGGGGAACACCGGGGAGCTGTTTTTT. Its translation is CASRRQGNTGELFF.

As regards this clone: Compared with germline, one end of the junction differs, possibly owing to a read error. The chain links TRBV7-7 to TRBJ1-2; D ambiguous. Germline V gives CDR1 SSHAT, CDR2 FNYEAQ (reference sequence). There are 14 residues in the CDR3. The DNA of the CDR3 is TGTGCTAGCAGCTTAGGTCTAGGAAACTATGGCTACACCTTC. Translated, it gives CASSLGLGNYGYTF.

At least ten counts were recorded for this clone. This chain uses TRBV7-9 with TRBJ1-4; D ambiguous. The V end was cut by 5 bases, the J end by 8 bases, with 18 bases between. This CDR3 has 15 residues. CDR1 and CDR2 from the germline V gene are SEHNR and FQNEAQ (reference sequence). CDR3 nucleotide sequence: TGTGCCAGCAGCCCGCGGCCGGCGGGCCTAGAAAAACTGTTTTTT. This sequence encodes CASSPRPAGLEKLFF.

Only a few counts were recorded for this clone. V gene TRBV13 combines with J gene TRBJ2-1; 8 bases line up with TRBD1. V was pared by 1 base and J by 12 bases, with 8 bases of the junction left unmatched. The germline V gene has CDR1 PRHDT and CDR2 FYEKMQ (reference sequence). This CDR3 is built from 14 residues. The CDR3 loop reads CASSLETGAVGQFF. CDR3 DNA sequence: TGTGCCAGCAGCTTAGAGACAGGGGCGGTGGGGCAGTTCTTC.

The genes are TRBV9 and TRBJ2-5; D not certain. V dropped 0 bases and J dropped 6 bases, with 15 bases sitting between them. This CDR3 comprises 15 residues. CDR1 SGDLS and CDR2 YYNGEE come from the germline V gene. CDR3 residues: CASSVEISRDQTQYF. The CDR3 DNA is TGTGCCAGCAGCGTAGAAATTTCTCGAGATCAGACCCAGTACTTC.

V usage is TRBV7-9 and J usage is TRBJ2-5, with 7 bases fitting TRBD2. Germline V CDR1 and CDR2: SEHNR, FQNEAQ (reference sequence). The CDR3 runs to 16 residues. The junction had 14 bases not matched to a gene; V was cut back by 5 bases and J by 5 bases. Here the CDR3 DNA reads TGTGCCAGCAGCCCTTTAGGGGAGGGCCTGTTGGAGACCCAGTACTTC. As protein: CASSPLGEGLLETQYF.

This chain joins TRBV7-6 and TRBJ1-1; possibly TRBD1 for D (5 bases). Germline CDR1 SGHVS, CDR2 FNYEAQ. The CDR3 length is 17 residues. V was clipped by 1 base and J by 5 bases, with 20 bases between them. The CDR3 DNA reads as TGTGCCAGCAGCTTAGACCCCCAGGGCGCGGCGGGGACTGAAGCTTTCTTT. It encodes CASSLDPQGAAGTEAFF. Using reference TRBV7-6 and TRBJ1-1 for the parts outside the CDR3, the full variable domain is GAGVSQSPRYKVTKRGQDVALRCDPISGHVSLYWYRQALGQGPEFLTYFNYEAQQDKSGLPNDRFSAERPEGSISTLTIQRTEQRDSAMYRCASSLDPQGAAGTEAFFGQGTRLTVV.

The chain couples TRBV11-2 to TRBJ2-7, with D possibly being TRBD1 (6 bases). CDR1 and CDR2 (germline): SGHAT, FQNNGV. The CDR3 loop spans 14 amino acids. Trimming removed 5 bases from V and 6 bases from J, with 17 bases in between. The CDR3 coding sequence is TGTGCCAGCAGCCGACCCCGAAACAGGGCCGAGCAGTACTTC. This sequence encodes CASSRPRNRAEQYF.

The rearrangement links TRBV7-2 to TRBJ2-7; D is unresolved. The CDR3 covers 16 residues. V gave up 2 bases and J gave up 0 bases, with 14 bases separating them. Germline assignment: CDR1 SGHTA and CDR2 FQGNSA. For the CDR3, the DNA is TGTGCCAGCAGCTTACGCGGCGGAAAAAGCTCCTACGAGCAGTACTTC. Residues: CASSLRGGKSSYEQYF. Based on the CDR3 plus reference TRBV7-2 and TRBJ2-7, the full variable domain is GAGVSQSPSNKVTEKGKDVELRCDPISGHTALYWYRQSLGQGLEFLIYFQGNSAPDKSGLPSDRFSAERTGGSVSTLTIQRTQQEDSAVYLCASSLRGGKSSYEQYFGPGTRLTVT.

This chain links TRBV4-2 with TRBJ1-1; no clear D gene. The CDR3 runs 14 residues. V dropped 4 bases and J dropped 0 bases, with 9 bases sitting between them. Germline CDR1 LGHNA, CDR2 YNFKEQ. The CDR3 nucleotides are TGTGCCAGCAGCCTCGCCAGTTTGAACACTGAAGCTTTCTTT. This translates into CASSLASLNTEAFF.

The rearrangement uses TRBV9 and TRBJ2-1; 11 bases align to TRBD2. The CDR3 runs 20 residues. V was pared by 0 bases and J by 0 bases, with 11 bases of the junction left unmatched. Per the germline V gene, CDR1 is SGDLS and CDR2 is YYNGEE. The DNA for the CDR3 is TGTGCCAGCAGCGTAGCTACGGGACTAGCGGAGGATTACTCCTACAATGAGCAGTTCTTC. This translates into CASSVATGLAEDYSYNEQFF. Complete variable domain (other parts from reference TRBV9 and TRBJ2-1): DSGVTQTPKHLITATGQRVTLRCSPRSGDLSVYWYQQSLDQGLQFLIQYYNGEERAKGNILERFSAQQFPDLHSELNLSSLELGDSALYFCASSVATGLAEDYSYNEQFFGPGTRLTVL.

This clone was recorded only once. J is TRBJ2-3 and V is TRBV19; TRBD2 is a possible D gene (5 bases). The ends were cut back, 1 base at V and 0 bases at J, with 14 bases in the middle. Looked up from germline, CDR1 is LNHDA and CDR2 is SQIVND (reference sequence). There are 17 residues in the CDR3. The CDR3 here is CASSIVWETASTDTQYF. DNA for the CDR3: TGTGCCAGTAGTATAGTCTGGGAGACTGCTAGCACAGATACGCAGTATTTT.

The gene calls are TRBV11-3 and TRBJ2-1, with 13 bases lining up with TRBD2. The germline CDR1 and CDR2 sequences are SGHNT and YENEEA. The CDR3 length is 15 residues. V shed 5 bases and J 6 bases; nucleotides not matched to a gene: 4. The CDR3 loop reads CASSTGTSGTNEQFF. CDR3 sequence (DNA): TGTGCCAGCAGCACCGGGACTAGCGGGACCAATGAGCAGTTCTTC.

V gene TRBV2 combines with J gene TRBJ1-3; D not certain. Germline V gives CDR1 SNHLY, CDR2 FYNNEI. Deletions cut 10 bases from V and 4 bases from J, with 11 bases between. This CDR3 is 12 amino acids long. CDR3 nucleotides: TGTGCCACGGGGTCTGACGGAAACACCATATATTTT. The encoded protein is CATGSDGNTIYF.

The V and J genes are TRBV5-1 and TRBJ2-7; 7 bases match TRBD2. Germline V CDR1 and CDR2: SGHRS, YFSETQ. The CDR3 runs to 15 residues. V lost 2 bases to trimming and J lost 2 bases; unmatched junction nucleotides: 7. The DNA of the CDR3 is TGCGCCAGCAGCTTCCTTAGCGGGCAGACCTACGAGCAGTACTTC. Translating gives CASSFLSGQTYEQYF.

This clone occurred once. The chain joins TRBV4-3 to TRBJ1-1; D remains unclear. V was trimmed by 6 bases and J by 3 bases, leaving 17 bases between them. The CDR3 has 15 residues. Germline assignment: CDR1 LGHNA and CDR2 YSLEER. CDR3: CASRPYIGVHTEAFF. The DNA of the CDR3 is TGCGCCAGCAGACCATATATCGGTGTTCACACTGAAGCTTTCTTT.

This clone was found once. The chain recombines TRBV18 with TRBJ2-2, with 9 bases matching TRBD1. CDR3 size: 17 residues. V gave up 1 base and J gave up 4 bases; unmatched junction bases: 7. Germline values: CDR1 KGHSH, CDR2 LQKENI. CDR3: CASSPRTETGGTGELFF. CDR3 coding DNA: TGTGCCAGCTCACCACGAACGGAGACAGGGGGCACCGGGGAGCTGTTTTTT.

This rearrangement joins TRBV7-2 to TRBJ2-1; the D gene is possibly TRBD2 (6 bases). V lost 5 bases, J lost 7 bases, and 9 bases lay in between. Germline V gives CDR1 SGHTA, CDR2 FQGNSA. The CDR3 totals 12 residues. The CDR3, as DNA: TGTGCCAGCAGCAGTCGGGGGAATGAGCAGTTCTTC. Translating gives CASSSRGNEQFF.

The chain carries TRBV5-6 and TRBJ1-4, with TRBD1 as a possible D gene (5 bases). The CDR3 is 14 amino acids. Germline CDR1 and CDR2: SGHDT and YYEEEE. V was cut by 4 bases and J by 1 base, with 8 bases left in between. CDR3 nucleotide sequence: TGTGCCAGCAGCCCCGACAGAACTAATGAAAAACTGTTTTTT. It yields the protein CASSPDRTNEKLFF.

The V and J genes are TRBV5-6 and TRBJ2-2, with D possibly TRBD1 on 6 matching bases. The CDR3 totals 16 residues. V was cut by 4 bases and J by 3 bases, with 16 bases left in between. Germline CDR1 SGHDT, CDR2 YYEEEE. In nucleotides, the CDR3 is TGTGCCAGCAGCACAGGGATAAGGATCGACACCGGGGAGCTGTTTTTT. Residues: CASSTGIRIDTGELFF.

CDR3 sequence (DNA): TGCAGCGTGGGGACAGGGAGTGAGCAGTACTTC. It yields the protein CSVGTGSEQYF. The V and J genes are TRBV29-1 and TRBJ2-7; 9 bases are shared with TRBD1. Germline V gene data show CDR1 as SQVTM and CDR2 as ANQGSEA. The CDR3 spans 11 residues. With 6 bases clipped from V and 7 bases from J, the junction kept 4 bases outside the gene matches.

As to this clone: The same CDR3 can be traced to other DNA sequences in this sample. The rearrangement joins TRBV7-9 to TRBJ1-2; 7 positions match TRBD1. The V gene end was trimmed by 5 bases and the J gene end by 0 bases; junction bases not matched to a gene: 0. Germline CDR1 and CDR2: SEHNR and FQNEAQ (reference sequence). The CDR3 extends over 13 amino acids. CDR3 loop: CASSGTANYGYTF. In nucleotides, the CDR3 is TGTGCCAGCAGCGGGACAGCTAACTATGGCTACACCTTC.

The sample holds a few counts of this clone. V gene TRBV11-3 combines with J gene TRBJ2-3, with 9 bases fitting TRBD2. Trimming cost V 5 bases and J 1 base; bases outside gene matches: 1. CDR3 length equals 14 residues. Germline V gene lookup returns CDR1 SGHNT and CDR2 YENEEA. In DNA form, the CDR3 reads TGTGCCAGCAGCATAGCGGGAGGCACAGATACGCAGTATTTT. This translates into CASSIAGGTDTQYF.

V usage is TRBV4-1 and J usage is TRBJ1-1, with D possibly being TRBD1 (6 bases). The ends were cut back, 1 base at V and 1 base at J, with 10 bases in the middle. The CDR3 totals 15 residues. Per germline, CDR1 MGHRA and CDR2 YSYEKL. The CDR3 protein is CASSQGGHTNTEAFF. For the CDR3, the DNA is TGCGCCAGCAGCCAAGGGGGACACACGAACACTGAAGCTTTCTTT.

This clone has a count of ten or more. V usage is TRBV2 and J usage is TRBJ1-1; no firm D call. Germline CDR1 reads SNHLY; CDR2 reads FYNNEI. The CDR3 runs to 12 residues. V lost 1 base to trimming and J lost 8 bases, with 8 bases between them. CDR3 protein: CASSEDRGEAFF. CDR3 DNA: TGTGCCAGCAGTGAAGATAGAGGGGAAGCTTTCTTT.

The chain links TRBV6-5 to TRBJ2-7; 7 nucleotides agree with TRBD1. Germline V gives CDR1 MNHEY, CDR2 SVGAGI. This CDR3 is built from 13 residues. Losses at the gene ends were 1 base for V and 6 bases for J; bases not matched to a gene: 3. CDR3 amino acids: CASSYFTGAEQYF. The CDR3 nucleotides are TGTGCCAGCAGTTACTTCACAGGGGCCGAGCAGTACTTC.